This T cell receptor (beta chain) was identified during a study of T cell responses to AZD1222 COVID-19 vaccine (dated by TCRdb to about 2021). Study-wide context: A total of more than 230 trial participants underwent TCR sequencing, of whom roughly 210 had received two doses of AZD1222 and 26 had received two doses of the MenACWY control vaccine. Trial participants were enrolled by age into 18-55, 56-69 and 70-plus year subgroups, with roughly 160, 29 and 62 TCR-sequenced participants respectively.

The CDR3 regions of human TCRbeta chains were subjected to immunosequencing. Turning to the authors' computational methods: Repertoire TCRs were matched against a reference library of SARS-CoV-2-specific TCRs generated with the MIRA antigen-specificity platform. Breadth meant the fraction of unique TCRs that were SARS-CoV-2-associated, whereas depth meant the fraction of total T cells that were SARS-CoV-2-associated. Using the MIRA data, each spike-specific TCR was mapped to the spike region that the TCR reacts to and placed in a CD4 or CD8 class. Log10-transformed breadth and depth values were compared by one-way ANOVA with Sidak's multiple comparisons tests. Entries here come from immuneACCESS through TCRdb and include only in-frame sequences with V and J called. Some clones fail to appear in such tables; in the studies checked, an unresolved V gene covers under half of the shortfall, and the cause of the remainder is unknown. The DNA was the basis for D and trimming; V, J and clone size are from that table. The table for this sample lists approximately 170,000 clones; 87% of them were counted only once. Around 0.99% of the sample is in the top ten clones.

Taken from the germline V gene (reference sequence), the CDR1 and CDR2 loops are LNHDA and SQIVND. The CDR3 has 14 amino acids, counting the end cysteine and phenylalanine. Only CDR3 DNA remains: 42 bases, in frame from the first base. Relative to germline, V is 6 bases shorter and J is 4 bases shorter, with 15 bases between their ends. The time point label for this specimen denotes: about 28 days (+/-7) after the second vaccine dose. AZD1222 recipients given second doses at about 4 weeks or at about 12 weeks were pooled, since spike-specific TCR depth and breadth were not found to differ between the two schedules. Vaccinee samples came from UK trials COV001 and COV002, including a single-blind randomized controlled phase 2/3 trial of AZD1222 (ChAdOx1 nCoV-19) in healthy adults. Trial participant PBMC samples were collected at day 0 and day 28 after the second dose for TCRbeta chain sequencing. Turning to this clone: It has no known antigen specificity. No base quality information exists; no much larger clone differs at one position.

What the work shows at the level of the full study, not this receptor alone: After two AZD1222 doses, both the breadth and the depth of spike-specific TCRs were significantly higher than at day 0 and than in MenACWY recipients. Vaccine-associated CD4 TCRs spanned the whole spike protein, with dominant responses in regions 160-218 and 743-854. Nearly half of unique spike-specific TCRs reportedly recognized epitopes outside regions mutated in the B.1.351 and B.1.1.7 variants. In the small 56-69-year group, the increase in depth fell short of significance, most likely because of low power. Because no day 14 peak-response samples were available, the repertoires could be characterized only after the peak T cell response. Participants were mostly white British and included more females than males, and it was suggested by the authors that clonal diversity may have been underestimated. Conclusions about previously exposed vaccinees are limited because only a handful of AZD1222 recipients were SARS-CoV-2 seropositive at baseline.

This sample comprised peripheral blood, obtained 28 days after the second AZD1222 dose. This receptor chain uses TRBV19 and TRBJ1-2; TRBD1 could be the D gene, as 5 bases match. The TCR sequence derives from an adult who received the AZD1222 COVID-19 vaccine. The DNA sequence is as follows: TGTGCCAGTAGAGCCGGGACGGATGTCTATGGCTACACCTTC. It codes for CASRAGTDVYGYTF. Here the CDR3 is joined to the reference TRBV19 and TRBJ1-2 genes, and the full variable domain is: DGGITQSPKYLFRKEGQNVTLSCEQNLNHDAMYWYRQDPGQGLRLIYYSQIVNDFQKGDIAEGYSVSREKKESFPLTVTSAQKNPTAFYLCASRAGTDVYGYTFGSGTRLTVV.